This TCR beta chain was profiled in a study of cytomegalovirus exposure and HLA in healthy donors. V shed 5 bases and J shed 6 bases, with 16 bases lying between them. The germline gives CDR1 MNHEY, CDR2 SVGAGI. This CDR3 contains 14 residues. The PCR employed 60 Vbeta primers together with 13 Jbeta primers. The assay was immunoSEQ multiplex PCR, and TCRdb's table has in-frame clones only and misses some. Of about 150,000 clones listed, under 85% were seen once; the top ten hold approximately 2.6%. Sequenced input: PBMCs. The clonotype was recovered from a man aged 18-30 years in good health and CMV-seronegative. V gene TRBV6-5 combines with J gene TRBJ2-5, with D perhaps TRBD2 (6 bases). The CDR3 coding sequence is TGTGCCAGCAGTCCCTCCTCCGGGGGTCAGACCCAGTACTTC. It translates to CASSPSSGGQTQYF.